Listed here is a single T cell receptor beta chain. Only one count was recorded for this clone. Its target antigen remains unknown. A read error may produce the germline difference seen at one junction end. The immunoSEQ Assay, a bias-controlled multiplex PCR, was used to amplify TCRbeta CDR3 regions from genomic DNA. Under the source paper's analysis protocol: Nucleated cell counts per sample were estimated from amplification of reference gene primers within the assay. To quantify the absolute abundance of each unique TCRbeta CDR3 rearrangement, sequence reads were collapsed and filtered. For each sample, productive Simpson clonality was calculated as the square root of Simpson's diversity index across productive rearrangements. TCRdb limited this immuneACCESS table to in-frame rearrangements with V and J called. A share of clones is missing; checked studies link under half to unresolved V genes, and the rest is unexplained. V and J calls and clone size are as listed in that table; D and trimming were resolved from the DNA. The table for this sample lists 9,500 to 15,000 clones; around 82% of them were counted only once. The ten top clones hold 3% to 4.5% of the sample.

The germline V gene (reference sequence) sets CDR1 to LNHDA and CDR2 to SQIVND. The CDR3, from cysteine to phenylalanine, totals 15 residues. Only the CDR3 region is kept as DNA, spanning 45 bases read in frame from base 1. The collaborating institutions used their own protocols to collect whole blood in K2EDTA tubes. Collaborator samples were shipped for TCRbeta analysis as frozen whole blood, isolated PBMCs, or DNA extracted from either sample type. The data are from a study of blood T cell repertoires in COVID-19 (dated by TCRdb to the early 2020s). Study-wide context: Samples from collaborators originated in the United States, Italy and Spain and spanned both the acute and convalescent phases of COVID-19. The material from the prospective study consisted of cDNA or gDNA derived from T cells, B-cell-depleted T cells, or PBMCs. The repertoires were released in a freely available public database meant as a resource for research on the immune response to SARS-CoV-2. The dataset comprised deeply sampled blood TCRbeta repertoires from subjects exposed to, actively infected with, or recovered from COVID-19. A de-identified subject ID, COVID-19 status, age in years and sex were almost always included in the sample metadata. The samples were drawn from two sources: the first 160 participants of the ongoing ImmuneRACE study, and fewer than 1,500 subjects contributed by 6 global collaborators. Where available, HLA class I and class II types were taken from metadata supplied by the sample provider and were not determined by assay-based typing. Points the paper makes about the study in general: The quantity of clinical and demographic metadata differed by source and by participant and was supplied without curation.

Sequenced: peripheral blood. This receptor was taken from a woman between 55 and 75 years old with acute or convalescent COVID-19. The chain is assembled from TRBV19 and TRBJ1-6; a tentative D match to TRBD1 spans 5 bases. CDR3 reads: CASTLGRTWDSPFHF. The DNA sequence is as follows: TGTGCCAGTACCTTAGGTAGGACATGGGATTCACCCTTCCACTTT.